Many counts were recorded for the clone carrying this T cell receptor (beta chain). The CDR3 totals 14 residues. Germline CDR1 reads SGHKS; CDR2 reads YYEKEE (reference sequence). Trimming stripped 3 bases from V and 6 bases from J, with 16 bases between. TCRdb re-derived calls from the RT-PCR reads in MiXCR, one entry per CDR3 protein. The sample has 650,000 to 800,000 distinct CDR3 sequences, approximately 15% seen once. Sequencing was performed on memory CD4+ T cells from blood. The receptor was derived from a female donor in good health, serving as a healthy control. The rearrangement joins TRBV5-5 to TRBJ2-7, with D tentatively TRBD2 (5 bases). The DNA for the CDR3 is TGTGCCAGCAGCTACGCCGGACTGGGCTCCGAGCAGTACTTC. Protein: CASSYAGLGSEQYF.